The 6 T cell receptor beta chains given below trace back to one sample, sequenced in a study of T cell responses to AZD1222 COVID-19 vaccine. TCRdb's copy holds only in-frame clones and misses some; the assay was immunoSEQ multiplex PCR. This table has under 95,000 clones, around 90% appearing once. Material: peripheral blood, obtained 28 days after the second AZD1222 dose. These receptors came from an adult who received the AZD1222 COVID-19 vaccine.

The CDR3 spells CASSLGAGRGKTGEYNSPLHF. In nucleotides, the CDR3 is TGTGCCAGCAGCTTGGGGGCCGGAAGGGGAAAGACAGGGGAGTATAATTCACCCCTCCACTTT. The V and J genes are TRBV7-6 and TRBJ1-6; 8 bases map to TRBD1. From germline, CDR1 is SGHVS and CDR2 FNYEAQ. Trimming took 3 bases from V and 4 from J; bases not matched to a gene: 20. The CDR3 has 21 amino acids.

V and J are TRBV9 and TRBJ2-1; D unclear. From germline, CDR1 is SGDLS and CDR2 YYNGEE. V lost 4 bases to trimming and J lost 0 bases, with 17 bases between them. The CDR3 consists of 17 residues. CDR3 protein: CASSRALPNRSYNEQFF. CDR3 DNA sequence: TGTGCCAGCAGCCGGGCACTACCTAATCGCTCCTACAATGAGCAGTTCTTC.

The V call is TRBV6-5, the J call TRBJ2-5, with D tentatively TRBD2 (6 bases). Per the germline V gene, CDR1 is MNHEY and CDR2 is SVGAGI. Between the trimmed V and J ends, which lost 8 bases and 0 bases, there was a span of 7 bases. The CDR3 is 12 amino acids. This CDR3 is CASGTDQETQYF. DNA for the CDR3: TGTGCCAGCGGGACTGACCAAGAGACCCAGTACTTC.

This CDR3 reads CATMTADNSPLHF. The CDR3 DNA reads as TGTGCCACGATGACGGCTGATAATTCACCCCTCCACTTT. The V gene is TRBV10-3, the J gene TRBJ1-6; D is unresolved. CDR1 is ENHRY and CDR2 is SYGVKD in the germline V gene. This CDR3 region has 13 residues. V shed 10 bases and J shed 5 bases, with 12 bases lying between them.

The rearrangement joins TRBV5-1 to TRBJ2-7, with unresolved D. Trimming left V 2 bases short and J 3 bases short, with 12 bases between. There are 14 residues in the CDR3. Germline V lookup: CDR1 SGHRS, CDR2 YFSETQ. In DNA form, the CDR3 reads TGCGCCAGCAGCTTAGGGCAGGTCAGCTACGAGCAGTACTTC. Amino acid sequence: CASSLGQVSYEQYF.

The rearrangement links TRBV28 to TRBJ1-1; 7 nucleotides match TRBD1. This CDR3 comprises 13 residues. The V gene's germline CDR1 is MDHEN and CDR2 SYDVKM. Losses at the gene ends were 5 bases for V and 4 bases for J; bases not matched to a gene: 4. The CDR3, as DNA: TGTGCCAGCAGTCCATCAGGGGGCACTGAAGCTTTCTTT. Its protein product is CASSPSGGTEAFF.